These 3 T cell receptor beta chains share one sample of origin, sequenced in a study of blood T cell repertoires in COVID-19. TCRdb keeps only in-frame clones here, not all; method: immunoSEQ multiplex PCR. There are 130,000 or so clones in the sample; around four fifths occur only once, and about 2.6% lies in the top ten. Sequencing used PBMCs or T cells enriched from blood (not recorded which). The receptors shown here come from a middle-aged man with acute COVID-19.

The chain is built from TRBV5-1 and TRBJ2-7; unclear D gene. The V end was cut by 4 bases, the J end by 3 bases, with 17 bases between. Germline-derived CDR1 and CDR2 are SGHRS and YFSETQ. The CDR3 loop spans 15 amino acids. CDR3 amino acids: CASSAALGVNYEQYF. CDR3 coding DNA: TGCGCCAGCAGCGCCGCTCTTGGAGTCAACTACGAGCAGTACTTC.

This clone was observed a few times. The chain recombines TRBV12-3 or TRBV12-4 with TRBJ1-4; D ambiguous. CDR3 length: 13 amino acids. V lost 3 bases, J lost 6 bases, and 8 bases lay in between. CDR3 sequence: CASSFQDYEKLFF. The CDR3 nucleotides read TGTGCCAGCAGTTTCCAGGATTATGAAAAACTGTTTTTT.

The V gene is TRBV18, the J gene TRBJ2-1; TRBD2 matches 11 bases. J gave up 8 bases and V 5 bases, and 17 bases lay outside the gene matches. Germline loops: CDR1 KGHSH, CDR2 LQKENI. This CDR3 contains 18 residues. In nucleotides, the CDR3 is TGTGCCAGCTCAACCGGGGTAGCGGGGGGGCTAGTGTCCCATGAGCAGTTCTTC. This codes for CASSTGVAGGLVSHEQFF.